This TCR beta chain appears in the sequencing data of a study of CD8 T cells in ankylosing spondylitis. Study results and caveats: From matched ankylosing spondylitis synovial fluid, disease-linked clones were reportedly recovered at significantly enriched levels. Disease-linked clones displayed a CD8+ phenotype and appeared relatively rarely in peripheral blood. Reports of some motif variants in reactive arthritis synovial fluid and blood predate this one. What seemed typical of ankylosing spondylitis blood was a TCR beta motif built from 7 or 8 highly homologous variants.

This clonotype showed up just a few times. Its antigen is unidentified. This CDR3 is 11 amino acids long. Looked up from germline, CDR1 is SQVTM and CDR2 is ANQGSEA. The V end lost 6 bases, the J end lost 0 bases, and 5 bases lay between the germline ends. A quantitative 5'-RACE method, one with molecular barcodes, was used to make TCR beta libraries. TCRdb fed the 5' RACE reads into MiXCR, producing one record per CDR3 protein. The table has under 850,000 distinct CDR3 sequences, over 15% seen once; the top ten hold over 15%. The origin of this receptor is a male donor with ankylosing spondylitis. The chain uses TRBV29-1 and TRBJ1-1, with no clear D. The sequencing input was blood, either unsorted or a sorted T cell fraction (not recorded which). The CDR3 region has the DNA TGCAGCGTATTATTGAACACTGAAGCTTTCTTT. Amino acids: CSVLLNTEAFF.